These T cell receptor beta chains were read from a single sample in a study of vaccination effects on CD4 cells after COVID-19. Here immunoSEQ multiplex PCR was the method, and the copy in TCRdb shows in-frame clones only, minus some. This table holds more than 60,000 clones, around 69% found once. These receptors lack a known antigen. The sample was CD4+ T cells from PBMCs cultured without peptide, taken after COVID-19 vaccination. All receptors derive from a human donor who received a COVID-19 vaccine. CDR3s include the opening cysteine and the closing phenylalanine or tryptophan. D genes are given only for firm matches. For some rows the clone size is stated as once, few or many, or as a class when expanded; others skip it.

D gene	V gene	clone size	J gene	CDR3 protein	CDR3 DNA
NA	TRBV9	NA	TRBJ1-1	CASSVRGHTEAFF	TGTGCCAGCAGCGTACGGGGCCATACTGAAGCTTTCTTT
NA	TRBV4-1	NA	TRBJ1-4	CATRASTNEKLFF	TGCGCCACCAGGGCGTCAACTAATGAAAAACTGTTTTTT
NA	TRBV11-2	few	TRBJ1-2	CASSFAVTGTVTF	TGTGCCAGCAGCTTTGCCGTGACAGGAACGGTCACCTTC
NA	TRBV11-2	NA	TRBJ1-1	CASSLGPGLNTEAFF	TGTGCCAGCAGCTTAGGCCCGGGACTGAACACTGAAGCTTTCTTT
NA	TRBV6-1	NA	TRBJ1-2	CASSEGVSGYTF	TGTGCCAGCAGTGAAGGAGTCAGTGGCTACACCTTC
NA	TRBV4-3	NA	TRBJ1-3	CASSQSRQVESGNTIYF	TGCGCCAGCAGCCAAAGCAGACAGGTAGAGTCTGGAAACACCATATATTTT
TRBD1	TRBV27	NA	TRBJ2-5	CASRQGTGAVTQYF	TGTGCCAGCAGGCAAGGGACAGGGGCTGTGACCCAGTACTTC
TRBD1	TRBV7-9	NA	TRBJ1-3	CASSPSSTGVGNTIYF	TGTGCCAGCAGCCCGAGCTCGACAGGGGTCGGAAACACCATATATTTT
TRBD2	TRBV6-5	NA	TRBJ2-2	CASRAGPITGELFF	TGTGCCAGCAGAGCGGGGCCGATCACCGGGGAGCTGTTTTTT
NA	TRBV5-1	NA	TRBJ2-2	CASSPVTQGNTGELFF	TGCGCCAGCAGCCCGGTGACACAGGGTAACACCGGGGAGCTGTTTTTT